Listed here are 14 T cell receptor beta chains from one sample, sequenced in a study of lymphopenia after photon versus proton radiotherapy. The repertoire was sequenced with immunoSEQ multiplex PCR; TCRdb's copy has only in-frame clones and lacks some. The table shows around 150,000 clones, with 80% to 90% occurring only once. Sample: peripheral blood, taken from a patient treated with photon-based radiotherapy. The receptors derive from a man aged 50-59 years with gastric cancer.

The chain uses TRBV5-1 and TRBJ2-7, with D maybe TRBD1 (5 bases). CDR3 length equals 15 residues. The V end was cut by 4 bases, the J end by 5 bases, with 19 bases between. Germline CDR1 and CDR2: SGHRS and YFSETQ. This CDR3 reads CASSPPTVNPHEQYF. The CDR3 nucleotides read TGCGCCAGCAGCCCCCCGACAGTGAACCCCCACGAGCAGTACTTC.

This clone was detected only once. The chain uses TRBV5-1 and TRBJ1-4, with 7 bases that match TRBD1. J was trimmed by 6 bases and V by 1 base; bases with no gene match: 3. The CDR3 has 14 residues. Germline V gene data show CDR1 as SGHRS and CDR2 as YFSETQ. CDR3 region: CASSLTGTDEKLFF. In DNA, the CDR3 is TGCGCCAGCAGCTTGACCGGGACAGATGAAAAACTGTTTTTT.

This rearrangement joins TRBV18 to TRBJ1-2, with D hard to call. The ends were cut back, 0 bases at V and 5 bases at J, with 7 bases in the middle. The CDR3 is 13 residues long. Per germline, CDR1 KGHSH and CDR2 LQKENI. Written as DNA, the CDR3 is TGTGCCAGCTCACCACCTACGTATTATGGCTACACCTTC. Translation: CASSPPTYYGYTF.

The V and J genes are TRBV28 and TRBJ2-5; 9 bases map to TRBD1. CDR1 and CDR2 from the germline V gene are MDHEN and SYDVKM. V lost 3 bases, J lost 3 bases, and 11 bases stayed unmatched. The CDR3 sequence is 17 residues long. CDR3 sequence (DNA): TGTGCCAGCAGTTTTTTTCCTCCCCGGACAGGGGAAGAGACCCAGTACTTC. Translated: CASSFFPPRTGEETQYF.

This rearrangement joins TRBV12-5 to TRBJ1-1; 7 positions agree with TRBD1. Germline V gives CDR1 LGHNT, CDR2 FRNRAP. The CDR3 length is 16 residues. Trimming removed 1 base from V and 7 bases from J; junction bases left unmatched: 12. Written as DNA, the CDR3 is TGTGCTAGTGGTTTGGCCCTGACAGGGCGGGGGGATGAAGCTTTCTTT. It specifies CASGLALTGRGDEAFF.

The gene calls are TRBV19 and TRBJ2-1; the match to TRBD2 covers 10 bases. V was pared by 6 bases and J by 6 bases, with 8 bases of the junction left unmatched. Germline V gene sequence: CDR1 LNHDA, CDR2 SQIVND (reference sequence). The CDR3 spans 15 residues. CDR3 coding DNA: TGTGCCAGTAGGACTACCGGGACTAGCGTCAATGAGCAGTTCTTC. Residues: CASRTTGTSVNEQFF. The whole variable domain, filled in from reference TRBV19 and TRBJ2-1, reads DGGITQSPKYLFRKEGQNVTLSCEQNLNHDAMYWYRQDPGQGLRLIYYSQIVNDFQKGDIAEGYSVSREKKESFPLTVTSAQKNPTAFYLCASRTTGTSVNEQFFGPGTRLTVL.

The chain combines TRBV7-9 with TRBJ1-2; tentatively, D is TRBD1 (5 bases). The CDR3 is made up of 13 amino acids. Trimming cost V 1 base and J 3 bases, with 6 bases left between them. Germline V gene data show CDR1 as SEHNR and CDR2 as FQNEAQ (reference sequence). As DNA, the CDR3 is TGTGCCAGCAGCTTAGAGACAGACTATGGCTACACCTTC. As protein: CASSLETDYGYTF.

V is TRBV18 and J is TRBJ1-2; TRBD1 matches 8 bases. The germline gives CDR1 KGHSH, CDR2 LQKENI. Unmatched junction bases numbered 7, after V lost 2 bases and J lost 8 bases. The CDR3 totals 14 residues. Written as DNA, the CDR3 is TGTGCCAGCTCACCAAATGGACAGGGCCGAGGCTACACCTTC. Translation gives CASSPNGQGRGYTF.

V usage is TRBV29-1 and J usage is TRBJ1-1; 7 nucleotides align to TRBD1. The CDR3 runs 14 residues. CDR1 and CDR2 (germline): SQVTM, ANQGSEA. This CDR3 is CSVPAGGKDTEAFF. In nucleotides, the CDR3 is TGCTCGGTGCCGGCAGGGGGGAAAGACACTGAAGCTTTCTTT.

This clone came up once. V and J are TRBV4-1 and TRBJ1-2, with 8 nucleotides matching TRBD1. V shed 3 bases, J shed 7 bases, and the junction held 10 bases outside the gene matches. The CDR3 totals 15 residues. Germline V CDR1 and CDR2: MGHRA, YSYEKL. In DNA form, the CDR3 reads TGCGCCAGCAGCCACCTTGGACAGGGCAGTCCTGGCTACACCTTC. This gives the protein CASSHLGQGSPGYTF.

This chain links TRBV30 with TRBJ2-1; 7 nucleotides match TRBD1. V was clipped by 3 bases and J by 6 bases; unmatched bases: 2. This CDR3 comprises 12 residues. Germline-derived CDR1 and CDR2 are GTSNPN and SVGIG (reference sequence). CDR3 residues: CAWRTGFNEQFF. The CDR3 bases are TGTGCCTGGAGGACAGGGTTCAATGAGCAGTTCTTC.

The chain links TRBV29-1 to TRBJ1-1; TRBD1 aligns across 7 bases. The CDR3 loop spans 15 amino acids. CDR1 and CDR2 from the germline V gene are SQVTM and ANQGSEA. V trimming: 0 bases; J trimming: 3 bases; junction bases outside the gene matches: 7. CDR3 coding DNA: TGCAGCGTTGAAGACCGGACAGGCGGGGACACTGAAGCTTTCTTT. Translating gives CSVEDRTGGDTEAFF.

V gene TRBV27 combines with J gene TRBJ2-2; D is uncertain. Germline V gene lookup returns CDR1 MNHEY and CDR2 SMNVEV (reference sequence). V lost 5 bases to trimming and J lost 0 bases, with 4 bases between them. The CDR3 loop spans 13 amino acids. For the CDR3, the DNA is TGTGCCAGCAGTGGCCCGAACACCGGGGAGCTGTTTTTT. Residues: CASSGPNTGELFF.

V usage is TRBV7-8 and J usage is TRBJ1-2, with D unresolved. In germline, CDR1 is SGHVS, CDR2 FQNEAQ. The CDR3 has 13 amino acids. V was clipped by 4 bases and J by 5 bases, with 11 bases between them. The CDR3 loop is CASSSGMQYGYTF. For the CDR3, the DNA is TGTGCCAGCAGCTCCGGAATGCAGTATGGCTACACCTTC.